The 22 T cell receptor beta chains listed next were all sequenced from one sample in a study of regulatory T cells in long-lasting Graves disease. Through Arm-PCR of CDR3 regions and iRepertoire HTBI primers, TCR beta libraries were built. TCRdb reprocessed the multiplex PCR reads via MiXCR and lists one record per CDR3 protein. The sample lists some 320,000 distinct CDR3 sequences, about 18% occurring once. Documented time point: newly diagnosed GD, antithyroid drugs for less than 3 months. RNA extracted from PBMCs served as the sequencing template. The sequenced sample was peripheral blood mononuclear cells (PBMCs), obtained at new diagnosis, from a patient treated with antithyroid drugs. These receptors were collected from a female donor with Graves disease.

In this sample, this clonotype turned up a few times. Because it lacks the conserved phenylalanine or tryptophan at the end, this CDR3 is likely a read error. The chain links TRBV20-1 to TRBJ1-2; D gene ambiguous. The V gene's germline CDR1 is DFQATT and CDR2 SNEGSKA (reference sequence). The length of the CDR3 is 13 residues. Trimming shortened V by 8 bases and J by 3 bases, and 16 bases separated the two germline ends. DNA for the CDR3: TGCAGTAAGACGCCGCTCGACGACTATGGCTACACCCTC. Protein sequence: CSKTPLDDYGYTL.

This clonotype was seen a few times. The chain couples TRBV28 to TRBJ1-6; a possible D gene is TRBD1 (6 bases). The V gene lost 6 bases and the J gene lost 9 bases, with 18 bases spanning the gap. In germline, CDR1 is MDHEN, CDR2 SYDVKM. The CDR3 is 15 amino acids. The CDR3 protein is CASRPGNRVSSPLHF. The CDR3 nucleotides are TGTGCCAGCAGGCCGGGGAACAGGGTCAGTTCACCCCTCCACTTT.

This sequence joins TRBV10-3 and TRBJ1-4, with a possible D match to TRBD1 (5 bases). The CDR3 consists of 12 residues. The V gene's germline CDR1 is ENHRY and CDR2 SYGVKD. V dropped 8 bases and J dropped 4 bases, with 8 bases sitting between them. DNA for the CDR3: TGTGCCATCGGGGGAAGTAATGAAAAACTGTTTTTT. This gives the protein CAIGGSNEKLFF.

The rearrangement links TRBV7-9 to TRBJ2-2; no clear D gene. The CDR3 is 13 amino acids. From germline, CDR1 is SEHNR and CDR2 FQNEAQ (reference sequence). Trimming cost V 5 bases and J 10 bases, with 14 bases left between them. The CDR3: CASSPLVRSELFF. The CDR3 DNA is TGTGCCAGCAGCCCCCTGGTTCGCTCGGAGCTGTTTTTT. Full variable domain (rest looked up from reference TRBV7-9 and TRBJ2-2): DTGVSQNPRHKITKRGQNVTFRCDPISEHNRLYWYRQTLGQGPEFLTYFQNEAQLEKSRLLSDRFSAERPKGSFSTLEIQRTEQGDSAMYLCASSPLVRSELFFGEGSRLTVL.

This clonotype appeared many times. The chain recombines TRBV13 with TRBJ2-4; a weak D match, TRBD2 (5 bases). Germline CDR1 is PRHDT and CDR2 is FYEKMQ (reference sequence). This CDR3 region has 13 residues. The V gene lost 5 bases and the J gene lost 9 bases, with 14 bases spanning the gap. In nucleotides, the CDR3 is TGTGCCAGCAGCGCTGACTACCACGGCATTCAGTACTTC. The encoded protein is CASSADYHGIQYF.

Regarding this clonotype: No conserved phenylalanine or tryptophan is present at the end of the CDR3, so a read error is the likely explanation. The DNA is left out, because the CDR3 cannot be placed on it with certainty; the CDR3 is given as TCRdb lists it. The chain is built from TRBV11-2 and TRBJ2-5; the D call of TRBD2 is as the table states it, not checked on the DNA. Germline lookup yields CDR1 SGHAT and CDR2 FQNNGV. The CDR3 is 16 amino acids long, termini counted. CDR3 loop: CASSPQGLAVQETRYV.

A word on this clonotype: This clone may be a read error of a much larger clone one base away. V usage is TRBV7-8 and J usage is TRBJ2-3, with 7 bases fitting TRBD1. CDR1 and CDR2 from the germline V gene are SGHVS and FQNEAQ. The CDR3 runs 17 residues. Trimming cost V 4 bases and J 0 bases; bases outside gene matches: 10. The CDR3 region has the DNA TGTGCCAGCAGCTCGGGCAGGGGGAGAGGTAGCACAGATACGCAGTATTTT. Translation: CASSSGRGRGSTDTQYF.

This clonotype was found many times. The J gene is TRBJ1-5, the V gene TRBV19; 10 bases fit TRBD1. The CDR3 is made up of 14 amino acids. Trimming cost V 7 bases and J 4 bases; bases outside gene matches: 4. Per the germline V gene, CDR1 is LNHDA and CDR2 is SQIVND (reference sequence). The DNA of the CDR3 is TGTGCCAGTAAGGGACAGGGGTGGAATCAGCCCCAGCATTTT. Protein sequence: CASKGQGWNQPQHF.

The sample holds many counts of this clonotype. The chain recombines TRBV12-3 or TRBV12-4 with TRBJ1-1, with 10 bases identical to TRBD1. CDR3 size: 14 residues. Trimming took 5 bases from V and 6 from J; bases not matched to a gene: 6. CDR3 region: CASSKTGGNAEAFF. CDR3 DNA sequence: TGTGCCAGCAGTAAGACAGGGGGCAACGCTGAAGCTTTCTTT.

Only one count was recorded for this clonotype. V is TRBV9 and J is TRBJ2-7; weak D call: TRBD1 (6 bases). CDR3 size: 14 residues. Trimming shortened V by 0 bases and J by 5 bases, and 12 bases separated the two germline ends. The V gene's germline CDR1 is SGDLS and CDR2 YYNGEE. DNA of the CDR3: TGTGCCAGCAGCGTAGTGGCAGGGGCCGACGAGCAGTACTTC. Encoded protein: CASSVVAGADEQYF.

This clonotype was detected ten times or more. V usage is TRBV24-1 and J usage is TRBJ2-1, with 14 bases that match TRBD2. From germline, CDR1 is KGHDR and CDR2 SFDVKD. With V trimmed by 3 bases and J by 5 bases, 5 bases remained unmatched. The CDR3 contains 17 residues. CDR3 residues: CATSDPGTSGSDNEQFF. Written as DNA, the CDR3 is TGTGCCACCAGTGATCCAGGGACTAGCGGGAGCGACAATGAGCAGTTCTTC.

This clonotype was seen many times. This chain links TRBV27 with TRBJ1-1; tentatively, D is TRBD1 (6 bases). The germline V and J ends were trimmed by 7 bases and 1 base, with 19 bases remaining between them. CDR3 length: 16 residues. CDR1 and CDR2 (germline): MNHEY, SMNVEV (reference sequence). The CDR3 loop is CASKGRGSRENTEAFF. CDR3 DNA sequence: TGTGCCAGCAAGGGCAGGGGCTCCAGGGAGAACACTGAAGCTTTCTTT.

Remarks on this clonotype: It may be a read error: a sequence one base away is much more abundant. The chain joins TRBV6-2 or TRBV6-3 to TRBJ2-6; tentatively, D is TRBD2 (6 bases). Germline V gene sequence: CDR1 MNHEY, CDR2 SVGEGT. The CDR3 has 16 amino acids. The CDR3: CASSRGAGTGTNVLTF. The DNA for the CDR3 is TGTGCCAGCAGTCGTGGGGCGGGAACTGGGACCAACGTCCTGACTTTC.

This clonotype was observed many times. The chain joins TRBV7-2 to TRBJ1-4, with D perhaps TRBD1 (5 bases). CDR1 and CDR2 from the germline V gene are SGHTA and FQGNSA. The CDR3 consists of 14 residues. V lost 6 bases, J lost 0 bases, and 8 bases lay in between. CDR3 in DNA: TGTGCCAGCAGTTTCAGGGCAACTAATGAAAAACTGTTTTTT. It yields the protein CASSFRATNEKLFF.

This clonotype was observed at least ten times. V and J are TRBV7-8 and TRBJ2-3; D unclear. The CDR3 is 14 residues long. V lost 4 bases, J lost 5 bases, and 13 bases lay in between. Germline CDR1 is SGHVS and CDR2 is FQNEAQ. The CDR3 loop is CASSYTLDRDTQYF. Here the CDR3 DNA reads TGTGCCAGCAGCTACACCCTCGACCGAGATACGCAGTATTTT. The full variable domain, in which reference TRBV7-8 and TRBJ2-3 provide the parts outside the CDR3, is GAGVSQSPRYKVAKRGQDVALRCDPISGHVSLFWYQQALGQGPEFLTYFQNEAQLDKSGLPSDRFFAERPEGSVSTLKIQRTQQEDSAVYLCASSYTLDRDTQYFGPGTRLTVL.

This clonotype showed up many times. V usage is TRBV5-1 and J usage is TRBJ2-5; possibly TRBD1 or TRBD2 for D (7 bases each). Per germline, CDR1 SGHRS and CDR2 YFSETQ. There are 16 residues in the CDR3. The V and J ends lost 0 bases and 5 bases respectively, with 17 bases between them. CDR3 region: CASSLGRGGTAETQYF. The CDR3 bases are TGCGCCAGCAGCTTGGGGAGGGGGGGGACAGCGGAGACCCAGTACTTC.

This clonotype was picked up many times. The genes are TRBV6-5 and TRBJ1-4; D is undetermined. The V gene lost 0 bases and the J gene lost 8 bases, with 10 bases spanning the gap. CDR1 and CDR2 (germline): MNHEY, SVGAGI. This CDR3 has 14 residues. The CDR3 bases are TGTGCCAGCAGTTACTCCGCAGTTCTGGAAAAACTGTTTTTT. Translation gives CASSYSAVLEKLFF.

This clonotype was recorded a few times. The chain joins TRBV27 to TRBJ2-1; 9 nucleotides agree with TRBD2. Trimming removed 6 bases from V and 6 bases from J; junction bases left unmatched: 9. Germline V gives CDR1 MNHEY, CDR2 SMNVEV (reference sequence). The CDR3 is 15 residues long. The CDR3, as DNA: TGTGCCAGCAGGAAAGCGGGAGGTCCCAGCAATGAGCAGTTCTTC. Amino acids: CASRKAGGPSNEQFF.

This clonotype was recorded at least ten times. The chain has TRBV2 and TRBJ2-7; D remains unclear. This CDR3 region has 12 residues. V dropped 3 bases and J dropped 3 bases, with 6 bases sitting between them. The germline gives CDR1 SNHLY, CDR2 FYNNEI. CDR3 coding DNA: TGTGCCAGCAGTGAGAGTTTCTACGAGCAGTACTTC. Its translation is CASSESFYEQYF.

This clonotype was counted only a few times. The chain links TRBV15 to TRBJ1-1, with 7 bases fitting TRBD1. With 8 bases clipped from V and 0 bases from J, the junction kept 3 bases outside the gene matches. The CDR3 loop spans 13 amino acids. Germline V lookup: CDR1 LNHNV, CDR2 YYDKDF (reference sequence). The CDR3 coding sequence is TGTGCCACCTGGGACAGATTGAACACTGAAGCTTTCTTT. Translating it yields CATWDRLNTEAFF. The whole variable domain, filled in from reference TRBV15 and TRBJ1-1, reads DAMVIQNPRYQVTQFGKPVTLSCSQTLNHNVMYWYQQKSSQAPKLLFHYYDKDFNNEADTPDNFQSRRPNTSFCFLDIRSPGLGDTAMYLCATWDRLNTEAFFGQGTRLTVV.

This clonotype has a count of ten or more. Here the CDR3 reads CASDRESTTDTQYF. The CDR3 region has the DNA TGTGCCAGCGACAGGGAGTCAACCACAGATACGCAGTATTTT. The V and J genes are TRBV6-1 and TRBJ2-3, with 7 bases that match TRBD1. Germline-derived CDR1 and CDR2 are MNHNS and SASEGT. The ends lost 8 bases at V and 2 bases at J; junction bases unmatched: 7. The CDR3 runs 14 residues.

Concerning this clonotype itself: Sequence at one end of the junction differs from germline and may be a read error. This rearrangement joins TRBV28 to TRBJ1-1; maybe TRBD1 (5 bases). The CDR3 contains 14 residues. Germline assignment: CDR1 MDHEN and CDR2 SYDVKM. Here the CDR3 reads CASSLSGANAEAFF. The CDR3 coding sequence is TGTGCCAGCAGTTTATCCGGGGCGAACGCTGAAGCTTTCTTT.